The sequence of this TCR beta chain was determined in a study of identical twins. It was template switching that added a universal primer site, and there were unique molecular identifiers on the cDNA. TCRdb used MiXCR to reprocess the 5' RACE reads, holding one entry per CDR3 protein. Of roughly 490,000 distinct CDR3 sequences in the sample, roughly an eighth were seen once. CDR1 is MNHNS, CDR2 SASEGT, per germline. CDR3 length: 15 residues. Trimming cost V 3 bases and J 4 bases, with 16 bases left between them. Healthy Caucasians were all of the donors. Overall study findings and caveats: The analysis was cross-sectional rather than longitudinal within donors. Excess sharing by twins proved weaker in beta out-of-frame sequences.

This clonotype was counted a few times. Its antigen is currently unknown. The same data also contributed to another study, on yellow fever vaccine responses in identical twins.

The receptor's source is a woman between 18 and 29 years old in good health. This chain uses TRBV6-1 with TRBJ2-7, with D perhaps matching TRBD2 (6 bases). What was sequenced was CD4+ T cells sorted from blood. In DNA, the CDR3 is TGTGCCAGCAGTGAGCCGGGCGGGCGGGGTTACGAGCAGTACTTC. Translation gives CASSEPGGRGYEQYF.